Detailed here is one T cell receptor (beta chain). This clone is a singleton in its sample. Its antigen remains undetermined. No quality values exist for individual bases; no much larger clone is one base distant. CDR1 MDHEN and CDR2 SYDVKM were looked up in the germline V gene. The CDR3, cysteine through phenylalanine, is 15 amino acids long. Of the read, only the CDR3 DNA is kept; its 45 bases are in frame from base 1. Between the V and J ends, shortened by 5 bases and 1 base respectively, the junction contains 14 bases. The Qiagen DNeasy kit was used to extract genomic DNA both from unsorted PBMCs and from the negatively selected CD4+ and CD8+ fractions. Using primers that anneal to V and J segments, immunoSEQ multiplex PCR amplified the TCR beta CDR3 regions. A synthetic immune receptor repertoire was used to minimize amplification bias, and any remaining bias was removed computationally after sequencing. As for how the authors treated the data: Repertoire diversity was quantified as the Shannon entropy index using custom Python scripts. Unsorted, CD4+ and CD8+ repertoires were analyzed separately, except for combined analyses in which CD4+ and CD8+ sequences were merged in silico. A clone counted as expanded when the clone's frequency after treatment rose at least 2-fold relative to C1D1, and clones undetected at baseline were given a pseudocount of 0.5. Clones with 0 or 1 copy at C1D1 were defined as singleton clones, while clones with 2 or more copies were defined as non-singleton clones. Clones expanded in unsorted samples were annotated as CD4+, CD8+ or unknown by matching protein sequences in sorted samples from the same patient. Diversity changes from C1D1 to C4D1 were tested in paired samples using Wilcoxon tests. As stored in TCRdb, this immuneACCESS dataset retains in-frame rearrangements with V and J assigned. A fraction of the clones does not appear; measured against another copy, unresolved V genes explain less than half of the discrepancy, and the remainder lacks a known reason. That table is the source of V, J and clone size, and D and trimming were worked out from the DNA. This sample comprises about 84,000 clones, around 90% of them detected only once. The ten largest clonotypes hold less than 25% of the sample.

Explained via the paper, the time point label denotes: cycle 1 day 1 (C1D1), immediately before nivolumab initiation. All trial patients had relapsed after autologous stem cell transplantation, with cohorts A, B and C differing in prior brentuximab vedotin exposure. The trial cohort comprised 60 or so patients with relapsed/refractory classical Hodgkin lymphoma whose best overall responses were complete response, partial response or progressive disease. In the multi-cohort phase II CheckMate 205 trial, trial patients received single-agent nivolumab. Best overall response was determined by an independent review committee according to the 2007 International Working Group response criteria. Trial PBMCs were collected immediately before nivolumab initiation (C1D1) and during therapy at cycle 2 day 1 and cycle 4 day 1. After peripheral blood was drawn into 8 mL Vacutainer Cell Preparation Tubes, PBMCs were isolated by centrifugation and then cryopreserved.

The data originate from a study of PD-1 blockade in classical Hodgkin lymphoma (TCRdb year 2020). Looking at the study overall: Nivolumab dosing was 3 mg/kg intravenously every 2 weeks, continuing until either disease progression or unacceptable toxicity. A peripheral blood immune signature of response to PD-1 blockade in classical Hodgkin lymphoma was defined using TCR beta sequencing and CyTOF. General conclusions and limits of the study: The study covered only a single clinical trial cohort, and the causes of the repertoire differences, possibly disease activity or prior therapy, were still not defined. Baseline TCR diversity was reported to be lower in newly diagnosed patients than in healthy donors, and even lower in relapsed/refractory patients. Trial patients achieving complete response had baseline diversity similar to newly diagnosed patients, whereas partial responders and progressors had significantly lower diversity. A significant rise by C4D1 was seen in CD4+ but not CD8+ TCR diversity (p=0.0027 vs p=0.16), with the rise being most apparent in complete responders (p=0.02). Lower diversity was seen in patients whose nivolumab began less than 1 year after ASCT, and these patients were left out of later analyses so that immune reconstitution would not confound the results.

The material sequenced was peripheral blood mononuclear cells (PBMCs), taken at baseline. This clonotype was sampled from a human donor with classical Hodgkin lymphoma. The chain links TRBV28 with TRBJ1-1; the D gene is perhaps TRBD1, on 6 matching bases. DNA sequence: TGTGCCAGCAGTCCAAACAGGGTCCAGAACACTGAAGCTTTCTTT. The translation is CASSPNRVQNTEAFF.